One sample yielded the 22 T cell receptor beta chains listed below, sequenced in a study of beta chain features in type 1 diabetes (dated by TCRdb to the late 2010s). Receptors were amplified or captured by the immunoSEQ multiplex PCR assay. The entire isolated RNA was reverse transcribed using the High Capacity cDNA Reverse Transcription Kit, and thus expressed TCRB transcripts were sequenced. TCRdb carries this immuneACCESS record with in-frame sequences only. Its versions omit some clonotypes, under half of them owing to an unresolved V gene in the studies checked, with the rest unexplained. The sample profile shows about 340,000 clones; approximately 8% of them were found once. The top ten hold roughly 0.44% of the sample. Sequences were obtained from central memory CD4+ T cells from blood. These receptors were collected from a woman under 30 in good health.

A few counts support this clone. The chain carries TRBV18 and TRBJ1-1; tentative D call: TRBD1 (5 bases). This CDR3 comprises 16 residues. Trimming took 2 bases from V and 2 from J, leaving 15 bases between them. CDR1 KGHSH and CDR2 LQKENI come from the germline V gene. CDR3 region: CASSPFQGSHNTEAFF. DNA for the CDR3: TGTGCCAGCTCACCATTCCAGGGATCCCACAACACTGAAGCTTTCTTT.

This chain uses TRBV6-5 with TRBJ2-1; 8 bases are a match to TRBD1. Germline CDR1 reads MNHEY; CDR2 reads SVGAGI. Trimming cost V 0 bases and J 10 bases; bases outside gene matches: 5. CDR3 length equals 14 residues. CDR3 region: CASSYSRRTGEQFF. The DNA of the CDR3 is TGTGCCAGCAGTTACTCGCGGCGGACAGGGGAGCAGTTCTTC.

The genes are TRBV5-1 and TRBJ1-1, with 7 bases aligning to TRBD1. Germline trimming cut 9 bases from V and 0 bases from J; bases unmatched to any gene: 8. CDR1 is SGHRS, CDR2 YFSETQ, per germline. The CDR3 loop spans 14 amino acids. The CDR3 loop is CATKTGPLNTEAFF. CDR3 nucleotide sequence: TGCGCCACCAAGACAGGGCCATTGAACACTGAAGCTTTCTTT.

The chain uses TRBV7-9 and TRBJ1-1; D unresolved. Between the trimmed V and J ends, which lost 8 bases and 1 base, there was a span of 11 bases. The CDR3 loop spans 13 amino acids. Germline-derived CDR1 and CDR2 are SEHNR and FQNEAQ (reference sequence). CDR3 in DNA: TGTGCCAGCCGGCTAGATTCGAACACTGAAGCTTTCTTT. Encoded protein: CASRLDSNTEAFF. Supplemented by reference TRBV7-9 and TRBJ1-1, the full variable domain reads DTGVSQNPRHKITKRGQNVTFRCDPISEHNRLYWYRQTLGQGPEFLTYFQNEAQLEKSRLLSDRFSAERPKGSFSTLEIQRTEQGDSAMYLCASRLDSNTEAFFGQGTRLTVV.

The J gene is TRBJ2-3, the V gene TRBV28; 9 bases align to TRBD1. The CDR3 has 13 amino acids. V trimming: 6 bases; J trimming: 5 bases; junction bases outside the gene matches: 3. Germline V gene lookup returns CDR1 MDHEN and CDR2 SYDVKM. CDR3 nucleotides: TGTGCCAGCAGGAGACAGGGGGAAGATACGCAGTATTTT. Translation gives CASRRQGEDTQYF.

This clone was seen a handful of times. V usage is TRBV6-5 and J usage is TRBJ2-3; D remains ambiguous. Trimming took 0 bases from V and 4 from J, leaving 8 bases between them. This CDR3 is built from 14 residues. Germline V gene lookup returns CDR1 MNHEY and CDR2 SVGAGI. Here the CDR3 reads CASSYSARADTQYF. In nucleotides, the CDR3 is TGTGCCAGCAGTTACTCGGCACGCGCAGATACGCAGTATTTT.

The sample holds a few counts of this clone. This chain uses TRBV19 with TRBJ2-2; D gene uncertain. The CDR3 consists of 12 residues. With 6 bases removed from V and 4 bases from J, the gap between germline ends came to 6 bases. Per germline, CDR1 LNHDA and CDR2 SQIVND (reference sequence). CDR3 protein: CASRFSTGELFF. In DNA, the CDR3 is TGTGCCAGTAGGTTCTCCACCGGGGAGCTGTTTTTT.

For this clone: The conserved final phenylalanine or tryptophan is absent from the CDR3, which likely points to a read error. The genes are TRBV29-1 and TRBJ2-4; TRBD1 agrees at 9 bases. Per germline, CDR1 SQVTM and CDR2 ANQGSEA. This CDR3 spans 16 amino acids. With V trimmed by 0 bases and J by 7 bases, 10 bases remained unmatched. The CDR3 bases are TGCAGCGTTGAAGAGACACCGGGACAGGGATCGAACATTCAGTACCTC. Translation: CSVEETPGQGSNIQYL.

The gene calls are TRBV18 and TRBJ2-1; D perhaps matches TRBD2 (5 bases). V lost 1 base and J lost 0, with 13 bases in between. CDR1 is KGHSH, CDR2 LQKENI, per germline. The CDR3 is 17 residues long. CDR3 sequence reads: CASSPRRLTSSYNEQFF. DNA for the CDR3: TGTGCCAGCTCACCACGTCGACTAACTAGCTCCTACAATGAGCAGTTCTTC. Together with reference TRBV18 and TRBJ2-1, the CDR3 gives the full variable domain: NAGVMQNPRHLVRRRGQEARLRCSPMKGHSHVYWYRQLPEEGLKFMVYLQKENIIDESGMPKERFSAEFPKEGPSILRIQQVVRGDSAAYFCASSPRRLTSSYNEQFFGPGTRLTVL.

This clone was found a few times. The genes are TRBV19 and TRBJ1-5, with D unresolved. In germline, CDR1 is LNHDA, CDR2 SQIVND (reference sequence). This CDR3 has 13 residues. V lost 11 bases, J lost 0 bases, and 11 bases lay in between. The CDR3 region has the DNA TGTGCCTCAGCGGGGTTTAGCAATCAGCCCCAGCATTTT. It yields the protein CASAGFSNQPQHF.

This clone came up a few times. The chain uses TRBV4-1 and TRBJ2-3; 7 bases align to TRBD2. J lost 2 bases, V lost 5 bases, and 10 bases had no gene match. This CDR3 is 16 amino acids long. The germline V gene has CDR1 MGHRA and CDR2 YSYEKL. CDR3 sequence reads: CASSEGPAGLTDTQYF. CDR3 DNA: TGCGCCAGCAGCGAAGGGCCAGCGGGACTCACAGATACGCAGTATTTT.

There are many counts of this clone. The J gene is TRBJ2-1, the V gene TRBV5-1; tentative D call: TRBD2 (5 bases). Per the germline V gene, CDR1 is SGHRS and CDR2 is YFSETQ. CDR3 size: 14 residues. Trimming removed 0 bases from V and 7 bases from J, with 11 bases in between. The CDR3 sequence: CASSLGGSVNEQFF. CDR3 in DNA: TGCGCCAGCAGCTTGGGTGGGAGCGTAAATGAGCAGTTCTTC.

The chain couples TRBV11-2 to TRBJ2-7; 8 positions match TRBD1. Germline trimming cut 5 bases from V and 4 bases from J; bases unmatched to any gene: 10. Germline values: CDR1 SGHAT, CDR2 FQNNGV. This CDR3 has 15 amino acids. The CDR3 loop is CASSLRGPPAYEQYF. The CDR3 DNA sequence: TGTGCCAGCAGCCTCAGGGGGCCGCCCGCATACGAGCAGTACTTC.

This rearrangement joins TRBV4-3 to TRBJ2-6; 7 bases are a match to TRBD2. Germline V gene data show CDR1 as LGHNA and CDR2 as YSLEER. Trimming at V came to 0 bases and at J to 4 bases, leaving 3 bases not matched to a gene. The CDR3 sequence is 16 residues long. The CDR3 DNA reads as TGCGCCAGCAGCCAAGAGCTAGCGGCCGGGGCCAACGTCCTGACTTTC. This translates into CASSQELAAGANVLTF.

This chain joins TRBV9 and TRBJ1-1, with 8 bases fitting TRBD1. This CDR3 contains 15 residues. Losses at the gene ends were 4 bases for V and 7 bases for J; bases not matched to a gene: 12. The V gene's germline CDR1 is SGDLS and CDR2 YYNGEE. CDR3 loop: CASSPTGGMFSEAFF. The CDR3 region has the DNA TGTGCCAGCAGCCCTACAGGGGGGATGTTTAGTGAAGCTTTCTTT.

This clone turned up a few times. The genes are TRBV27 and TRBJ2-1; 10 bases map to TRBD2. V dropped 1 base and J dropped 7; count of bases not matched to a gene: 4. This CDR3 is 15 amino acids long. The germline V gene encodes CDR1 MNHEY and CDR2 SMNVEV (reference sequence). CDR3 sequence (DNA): TGTGCCAGCAGTTTATACCTAGCGGGAGCTAATGAGCAGTTCTTC. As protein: CASSLYLAGANEQFF.

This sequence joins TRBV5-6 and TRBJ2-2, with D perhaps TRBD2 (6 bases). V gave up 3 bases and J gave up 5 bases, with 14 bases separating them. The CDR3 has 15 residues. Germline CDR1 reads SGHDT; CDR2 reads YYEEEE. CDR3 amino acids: CASSSGSGKTGELFF. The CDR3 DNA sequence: TGTGCCAGCAGCTCCGGGAGTGGGAAAACCGGGGAGCTGTTTTTT.

CDR3 residues: CASSQERGFNEKLFF. The CDR3 DNA follows: TGTGCCAGCAGCCAAGAACGCGGATTTAATGAAAAACTGTTTTTT. The chain uses TRBV4-2 and TRBJ1-4; D is uncertain. Germline V gene sequence: CDR1 LGHNA, CDR2 YNFKEQ. Trimming cost V 0 bases and J 4 bases, with 9 bases left between them. The CDR3 contains 15 residues.

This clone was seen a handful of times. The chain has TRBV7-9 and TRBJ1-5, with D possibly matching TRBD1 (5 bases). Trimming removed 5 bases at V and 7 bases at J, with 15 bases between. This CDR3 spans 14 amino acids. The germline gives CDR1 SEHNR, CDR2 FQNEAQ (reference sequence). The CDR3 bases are TGTGCCAGCAGCGCGCAGGGAATTCGACAGCCCCAGCATTTT. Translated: CASSAQGIRQPQHF.

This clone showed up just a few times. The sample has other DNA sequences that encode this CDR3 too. Written as DNA, the CDR3 is TGTGCCAGCAGCTTAGAACAGAACACTGAAGCTTTCTTT. Translating it yields CASSLEQNTEAFF. V gene TRBV11-3 combines with J gene TRBJ1-1; D remains ambiguous. Germline V lookup: CDR1 SGHNT, CDR2 YENEEA. The V end lost 0 bases, the J end lost 1 base, and 3 bases lay between the germline ends. This CDR3 is built from 13 residues.

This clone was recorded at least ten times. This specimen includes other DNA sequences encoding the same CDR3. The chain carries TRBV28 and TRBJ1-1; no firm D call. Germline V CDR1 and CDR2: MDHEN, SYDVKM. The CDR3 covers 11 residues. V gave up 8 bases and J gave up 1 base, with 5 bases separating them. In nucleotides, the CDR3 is TGTGCCAGCCTCAGGAACACTGAAGCTTTCTTT. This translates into CASLRNTEAFF. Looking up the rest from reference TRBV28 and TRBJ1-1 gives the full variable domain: DVKVTQSSRYLVKRTGEKVFLECVQDMDHENMFWYRQDPGLGLRLIYFSYDVKMKEKGDIPEGYSVSREKKERFSLILESASTNQTSMYLCASLRNTEAFFGQGTRLTVV.

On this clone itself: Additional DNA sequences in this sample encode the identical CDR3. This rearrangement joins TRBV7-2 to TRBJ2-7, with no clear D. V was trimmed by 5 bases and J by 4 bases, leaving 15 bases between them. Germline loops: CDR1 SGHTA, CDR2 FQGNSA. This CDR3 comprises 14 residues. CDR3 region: CASSPTRTTYEQYF. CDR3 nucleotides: TGTGCCAGCAGCCCGACCCGAACGACATACGAGCAGTACTTC.